These 29 T cell receptor beta chains came from one sample sequenced in a study of T cells in Graves' hyperthyroidism and ophthalmopathy. TCR beta CDR3 regions were amplified from RNA transcripts. Primed by the HTBI set, a first-round RT-PCR was run on the TCR CDR3. TCRdb re-analysed the multiplex PCR reads in MiXCR, keeping a single row per CDR3 protein. Of some 510,000 distinct CDR3 sequences in the sample, under 25% are singletons; the top ten hold approximately 25%. The sample consisted of blood. The receptors here all came from a man aged 18-30 years with Graves' hyperthyroidism.

This chain joins TRBV10-3 and TRBJ2-2; D uncertain. The V end lost 9 bases, the J end lost 0 bases, and 11 bases lay between the germline ends. The CDR3 contains 14 residues. Germline V gene data show CDR1 as ENHRY and CDR2 as SYGVKD. CDR3 region: CAMQQRSNTGELFF. The CDR3 DNA sequence: TGTGCCATGCAACAGAGATCGAACACCGGGGAGCTGTTTTTT.

Many counts were recorded for this clonotype. J is TRBJ1-5 and V is TRBV5-1; D may be TRBD1 (5 bases). The V gene's germline CDR1 is SGHRS and CDR2 YFSETQ. Trimming left V 0 bases short and J 15 bases short, with 16 bases between. This CDR3 is 13 amino acids long. CDR3 sequence (DNA): TGCGCCAGCAGCTTGGGGGGCTGGTCCCAACTGCATTTT. It yields the protein CASSLGGWSQLHF.

This clonotype was seen ten or more times. One end of the junction is discordant with germline, which a read error may explain. The V and J genes are TRBV28 and TRBJ1-2; TRBD1 might be the D (5 bases). The CDR3 consists of 14 residues. Germline V lookup: CDR1 MDHEN, CDR2 SYDVKM. CDR3 sequence (DNA): TGTGCCAGCAGTCCGACCCGGGCAGGGATGATCGGCGCCTTC. Its translation: CASSPTRAGMIGAF.

The CDR3 spells CATSDHRDGKNIQYF. The CDR3 coding sequence is TGTGCCACCAGTGACCACAGGGACGGGAAAAACATTCAGTACTTC. V usage is TRBV24-1 and J usage is TRBJ2-4, with a possible D match to TRBD1 (6 bases). V lost 4 bases and J lost 4, with 13 bases in between. The V gene's germline CDR1 is KGHDR and CDR2 SFDVKD. The CDR3 loop spans 15 amino acids.

This clonotype appeared a few times. J is TRBJ2-5 and V is TRBV18; possible D gene TRBD1, 6 bases. The V gene's germline CDR1 is KGHSH and CDR2 LQKENI. The CDR3 covers 16 residues. V lost 4 bases and J lost 5, with 20 bases in between. The CDR3 coding sequence is TGTGCCAGCTCACTCTTTTCAGGGGCCCTCCGGGAGACCCAGTACTTC. It specifies CASSLFSGALRETQYF.

This clonotype occurred many times. The V and J genes are TRBV6-5 and TRBJ1-3; 9 positions match TRBD1. The trim removed 1 base at V and 4 bases at J, leaving 5 bases unmatched. Germline CDR1 reads MNHEY; CDR2 reads SVGAGI. The CDR3 contains 16 residues. The CDR3 loop is CASSYLTGGAGNTIYF. CDR3 DNA: TGTGCCAGCAGTTACTTAACAGGGGGCGCGGGAAACACCATATATTTT.

Ten or more counts support this clonotype. The chain uses TRBV12-3 or TRBV12-4 and TRBJ1-5, with D possibly matching TRBD1 (6 bases). This CDR3 has 13 amino acids. The V end was cut by 5 bases, the J end by 5 bases, with 10 bases between. The CDR3 sequence is CASSRDTYQPQHF. CDR3 DNA sequence: TGTGCCAGCAGTAGGGACACTTATCAGCCCCAGCATTTT.

This clonotype was found many times. The CDR3 protein is CASSFVAGGQETQYF. CDR3 nucleotides: TGTGCCAGCAGTTTTGTAGCGGGGGGGCAAGAGACCCAGTACTTC. The chain is built from TRBV12-3 or TRBV12-4 and TRBJ2-5; the match to TRBD2 covers 11 bases. Trimming removed 3 bases from V and 2 bases from J; junction bases left unmatched: 2. There are 15 residues in the CDR3.

This clonotype was seen a single time. It may be a read error: a sequence one base away is much more abundant. This chain links TRBV6-1 with TRBJ2-7, with D uncertain. Per germline, CDR1 MNHNS and CDR2 SASEGT. Trimming pared 10 bases from V and 1 base from J, leaving 11 bases between. The CDR3 has 12 amino acids. The CDR3 DNA follows: TGTGCCACCCGCAAGGGTTCCTACGAGCAGTACGTC. Translated: CATRKGSYEQYV.

This clonotype was counted many times. The CDR3 DNA reads TGTGCCAGCAGTCCGGGCCCGAGTGGCTACACCTTC. Translating gives CASSPGPSGYTF. The V call is TRBV6-5, the J call TRBJ1-2; no definite D call. V was trimmed by 5 bases and J by 7 bases, leaving 11 bases between them. Germline V lookup: CDR1 MNHEY, CDR2 SVGAGI. The CDR3 is 12 residues long.

The chain recombines TRBV20-1 with TRBJ2-7, with TRBD1 matching 7 bases. The CDR3 contains 15 residues. Trimming took 4 bases from V and 3 from J; bases not matched to a gene: 12. Germline V lookup: CDR1 DFQATT, CDR2 SNEGSKA (reference sequence). The CDR3 loop is CSAIRQGVGGYEQYF. CDR3 DNA: TGCAGTGCTATAAGGCAGGGGGTGGGCGGCTACGAGCAGTACTTC.

The rearrangement uses TRBV24-1 and TRBJ2-5; 9 nucleotides agree with TRBD2. The length of the CDR3 is 15 residues. Per the germline V gene, CDR1 is KGHDR and CDR2 is SFDVKD. The J segment lost 2 bases and the V segment lost 4 bases, leaving 4 bases of the junction unmatched. CDR3 loop: CATSEVAGAQETQYF. The CDR3 DNA is TGTGCCACCAGTGAGGTAGCGGGGGCTCAAGAGACCCAGTACTTC.

The chain combines TRBV4-1 with TRBJ2-7, with 8 nucleotides matching TRBD2. CDR1 is MGHRA, CDR2 YSYEKL, per germline. This CDR3 comprises 16 residues. J lost 0 bases, V lost 3 bases, and 7 bases had no gene match. CDR3 protein: CASSHQAGDLSYEQYF. In DNA, the CDR3 is TGCGCCAGCAGCCACCAAGCGGGGGACCTCTCCTACGAGCAGTACTTC.

This clonotype occurred many times. This rearrangement joins TRBV20-1 to TRBJ2-7; TRBD2 is a possible D gene (6 bases). The CDR3 has 13 amino acids. CDR1 is DFQATT and CDR2 is SNEGSKA in the germline V gene (reference sequence). V dropped 2 bases and J dropped 1 base, with 9 bases sitting between them. The CDR3 reads CSARRGKSYEQYF. CDR3 coding DNA: TGCAGTGCTAGACGGGGGAAGTCCTACGAGCAGTACTTC.

This chain connects TRBV7-9 to TRBJ2-7, with D possibly matching TRBD1 (6 bases). The germline V and J ends were trimmed by 5 bases and 2 bases, with 13 bases remaining between them. CDR3 length equals 14 residues. CDR1 SEHNR and CDR2 FQNEAQ come from the germline V gene (reference sequence). The CDR3 DNA follows: TGTGCCAGCAGCCCCTGGGACAAAACCTACGAGCAGTACTTC. As protein: CASSPWDKTYEQYF.

This clonotype was detected many times. The gene calls are TRBV27 and TRBJ2-7, with a possible D match to TRBD1 (5 bases). Trimming cost V 6 bases and J 6 bases, with 18 bases left between them. Germline V gene sequence: CDR1 MNHEY, CDR2 SMNVEV (reference sequence). The length of the CDR3 is 14 residues. Here the CDR3 reads CASRASPGLGEQYF. CDR3 DNA sequence: TGTGCCAGCAGGGCGAGCCCAGGGTTAGGCGAGCAGTACTTC.

This clonotype was counted many times. V is TRBV2 and J is TRBJ1-2; D remains ambiguous. CDR1 is SNHLY and CDR2 is FYNNEI in the germline V gene. This CDR3 comprises 13 residues. V lost 4 bases and J lost 1, with 7 bases in between. The CDR3 region is CASSVEINYGYTF. The CDR3 DNA reads TGTGCCAGCAGTGTGGAGATTAACTATGGCTACACCTTC.

This clonotype was observed many times. This chain joins TRBV28 and TRBJ2-7, with 9 nucleotides matching TRBD1. Trimming at V came to 4 bases and at J to 2 bases, leaving 18 bases not matched to a gene. Germline values: CDR1 MDHEN, CDR2 SYDVKM. The CDR3 is made up of 19 amino acids. The CDR3 DNA is TGTGCCAGCAGTTCGCGTTCTTCGGACAGGGGAGGGATTACCTACGAGCAGTACTTC. This encodes CASSSRSSDRGGITYEQYF.

This clonotype was seen many times. This chain connects TRBV12-3 or TRBV12-4 to TRBJ1-5, with 7 bases aligning to TRBD1. The V gene end was trimmed by 1 base and the J gene end by 4 bases; junction bases not matched to a gene: 4. This CDR3 is 15 amino acids long. The CDR3 spells CASSLVRGQNQPQHF. The CDR3 coding sequence is TGTGCCAGCAGTTTAGTGCGGGGACAGAATCAGCCCCAGCATTTT.

The genes are TRBV19 and TRBJ1-2; D is ambiguous. Germline V gene lookup returns CDR1 LNHDA and CDR2 SQIVND (reference sequence). V dropped 3 bases and J dropped 4 bases, with 12 bases sitting between them. CDR3 size: 14 residues. CDR3 residues: CASSMGLPSYGYTF. The CDR3 DNA reads TGTGCCAGTAGTATGGGGTTACCTTCCTATGGCTACACCTTC.

This clonotype was observed many times. V is TRBV7-9 and J is TRBJ2-5; TRBD2 aligns across 12 bases. CDR3 size: 15 residues. Trimming took 4 bases from V and 6 from J; bases not matched to a gene: 6. The germline CDR1 and CDR2 sequences are SEHNR and FQNEAQ (reference sequence). CDR3 bases: TGTGCCAGCAGCTCAACTAGCGGGGGGAAGCAGACCCAGTACTTC. Its translation: CASSSTSGGKQTQYF.

Concerning this clonotype itself: The junction departs from the called germline gene at one end, perhaps through a read error. The chain couples TRBV27 to TRBJ1-1, with D tentatively TRBD1 (6 bases). The germline CDR1 and CDR2 sequences are MNHEY and SMNVEV (reference sequence). The CDR3 runs 15 residues. CDR3 sequence: CASRQGRFMNTGAFF. CDR3 sequence (DNA): TGTGCCAGCAGACAGGGTCGGTTCATGAACACTGGAGCTTTCTTT.

The sample holds a few counts of this clonotype. The V call is TRBV30, the J call TRBJ1-6, with D hard to call. The CDR3 extends over 13 amino acids. V lost 4 bases to trimming and J lost 10 bases, with 14 bases between them. Germline-derived CDR1 and CDR2 are GTSNPN and SVGIG (reference sequence). CDR3 coding DNA: TGTGCCTGGAAGGCAGGCCCGGGATCACCCCTCCACTTT. This codes for CAWKAGPGSPLHF.

This clonotype has at least ten counts. The rearrangement links TRBV12-3 or TRBV12-4 to TRBJ1-1; the D gene is possibly TRBD1 (5 bases). The CDR3 extends over 16 amino acids. V was shortened by 3 bases and J by 5 bases, with 19 bases between the two germline ends. The CDR3 region is CASSFGAGPGGTEAFF. The DNA for the CDR3 is TGTGCCAGCAGTTTTGGGGCAGGGCCCGGGGGGACTGAAGCTTTCTTT.

This clonotype was recorded at least ten times. This chain uses TRBV28 with TRBJ2-7; D perhaps matches TRBD2 (7 bases). Trimming took 2 bases from V and 1 from J, leaving 12 bases between them. Germline lookup yields CDR1 MDHEN and CDR2 SYDVKM. The CDR3 covers 15 residues. This CDR3 is CASSLRGGRSYEQYF. DNA for the CDR3: TGTGCCAGCAGTTTAAGGGGGGGCAGATCCTACGAGCAGTACTTC.

In this sample, this clonotype turned up a few times. CDR3 loop: CAWSLGTGVGHIQYF. In DNA, the CDR3 is TGTGCCTGGAGCCTCGGGACAGGGGTTGGTCACATTCAGTACTTC. The chain couples TRBV30 to TRBJ2-4; 10 nucleotides match TRBD1. Germline values: CDR1 GTSNPN, CDR2 SVGIG (reference sequence). With V trimmed by 3 bases and J by 8 bases, 10 bases remained unmatched. The CDR3 spans 15 residues. Full variable domain (remainder filled in from reference TRBV30 and TRBJ2-4): SQTIHQWPATLVQPVGSPLSLECTVEGTSNPNLYWYRQAAGRGLQLLFYSVGIGQISSEVPQNLSASRPQDRQFILSSKKLLLSDSGFYLCAWSLGTGVGHIQYFGAGTRLSVL.

The rearrangement joins TRBV7-9 to TRBJ1-2; 7 nucleotides align to TRBD1. Germline-derived CDR1 and CDR2 are SEHNR and FQNEAQ (reference sequence). Unmatched junction bases numbered 7, after V lost 4 bases and J lost 5 bases. CDR3 length: 14 amino acids. The CDR3 sequence: CASSSTQGGYGYTF. The CDR3 region has the DNA TGTGCCAGCAGCTCAACCCAGGGGGGGTATGGCTACACCTTC.

This clonotype was picked up many times. The chain is built from TRBV20-1 and TRBJ2-7; D is ambiguous. V dropped 0 bases and J dropped 4 bases, with 13 bases sitting between them. Germline V gene sequence: CDR1 DFQATT, CDR2 SNEGSKA (reference sequence). The CDR3 is made up of 14 amino acids. The CDR3 DNA is TGCAGTGCTAGAGATGTGTCTCGACCTTACGAGCAGTACTTC. It translates to CSARDVSRPYEQYF.

This clonotype was picked up many times. The V gene is TRBV2, the J gene TRBJ2-5, with TRBD1 identical over 7 bases. V was clipped by 8 bases and J by 4 bases; unmatched bases: 4. The CDR3 is 12 amino acids. In germline, CDR1 is SNHLY, CDR2 FYNNEI. The CDR3 DNA sequence: TGTGCCAGCGAGGGGGCTAGAGAGACCCAGTACTTC. This encodes CASEGARETQYF.